This T cell receptor (beta chain) was identified in a study of CD8 T cells in Susac syndrome. Study-wide results and limits: Susac syndrome CD4+ T cell repertoires showed no clonal expansion.

This CDR3 region has 16 residues. Trimming took 1 base from V and 0 from J, leaving 10 bases between them. Germline loops: CDR1 MGHRA, CDR2 YSYEKL. The RNA, about 0.45 to 1 ug, was put through reverse transcription using random hexamers. One entry per CDR3 protein, called by TCRdb with MiXCR from the immunoSEQ multiplex PCR reads. Here the sample spans about 140,000 distinct CDR3 sequences, 95% being singletons. About this clonotype itself: As yet, its antigen is unknown.

As judged by recently defined diagnostic criteria, patients with Susac syndrome had definite or probable disease. Negative isolation yielded CD4+ and CD8+ T cells, and FACS enriched TEMRA cells. Sequencing was done on a sample of CD4+ T cells from PBMCs. The rearrangement uses TRBV4-1 and TRBJ1-5; the D is unclear. The sequence came from a human donor with Susac syndrome. The CDR3 DNA follows: TGCGCCAGCAGCCAAGCTGCGCACTTTAGCAATCAGCCCCAGCATTTT. This translates into CASSQAAHFSNQPQHF.